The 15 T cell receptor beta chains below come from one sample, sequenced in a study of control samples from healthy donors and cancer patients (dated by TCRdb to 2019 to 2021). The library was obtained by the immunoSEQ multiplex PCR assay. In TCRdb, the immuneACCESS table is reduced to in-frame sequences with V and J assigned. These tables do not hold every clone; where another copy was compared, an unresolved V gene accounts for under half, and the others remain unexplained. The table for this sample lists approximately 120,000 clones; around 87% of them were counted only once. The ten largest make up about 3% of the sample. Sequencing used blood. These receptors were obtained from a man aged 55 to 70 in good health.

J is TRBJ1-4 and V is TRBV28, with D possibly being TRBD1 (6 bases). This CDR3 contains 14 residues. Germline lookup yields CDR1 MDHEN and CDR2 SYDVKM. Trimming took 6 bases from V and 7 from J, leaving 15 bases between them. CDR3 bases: TGTGCCAGCAGCCGACTTCACAGGGTTGAAAAACTGTTTTTT. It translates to CASSRLHRVEKLFF.

The CDR3 loop is CASSLRTDNSPLHF. The DNA for the CDR3 is TGTGCCAGTAGTCTTAGGACTGATAATTCACCCCTCCACTTT. This chain uses TRBV19 with TRBJ1-6; D call uncertain. Germline V gene sequence: CDR1 LNHDA, CDR2 SQIVND (reference sequence). The CDR3 is made up of 14 amino acids. Trimming pared 5 bases from V and 5 bases from J, leaving 10 bases between.

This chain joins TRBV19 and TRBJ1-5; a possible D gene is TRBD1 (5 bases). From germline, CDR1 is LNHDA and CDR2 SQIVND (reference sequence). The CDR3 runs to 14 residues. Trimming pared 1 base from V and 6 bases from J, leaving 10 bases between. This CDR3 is CASSIGQGAQPQHF. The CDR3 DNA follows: TGTGCCAGTAGTATAGGCCAGGGCGCTCAGCCCCAGCATTTT.

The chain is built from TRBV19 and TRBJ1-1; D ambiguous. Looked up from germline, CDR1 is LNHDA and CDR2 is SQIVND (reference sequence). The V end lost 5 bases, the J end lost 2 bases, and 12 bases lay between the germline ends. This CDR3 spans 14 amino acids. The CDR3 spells CASSPWTVNTEAFF. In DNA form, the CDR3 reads TGTGCCAGTAGTCCCTGGACCGTCAACACTGAAGCTTTCTTT.

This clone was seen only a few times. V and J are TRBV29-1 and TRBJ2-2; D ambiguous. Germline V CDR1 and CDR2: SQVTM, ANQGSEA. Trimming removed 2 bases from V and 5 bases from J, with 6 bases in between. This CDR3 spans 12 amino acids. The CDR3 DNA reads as TGCAGCGTTGAACTAGGGACCGGGGAGCTGTTTTTT. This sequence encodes CSVELGTGELFF.

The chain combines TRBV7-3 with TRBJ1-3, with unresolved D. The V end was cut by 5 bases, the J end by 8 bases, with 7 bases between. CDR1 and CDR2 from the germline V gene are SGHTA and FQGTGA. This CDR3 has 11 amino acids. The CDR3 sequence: CASSLQDTIYF. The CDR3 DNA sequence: TGTGCCAGCAGCCTCCAGGACACCATATATTTT.

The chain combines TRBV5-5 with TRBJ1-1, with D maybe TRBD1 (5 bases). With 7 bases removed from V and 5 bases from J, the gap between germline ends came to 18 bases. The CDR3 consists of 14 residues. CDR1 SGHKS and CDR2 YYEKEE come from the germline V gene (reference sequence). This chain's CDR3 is CASDWAGLSTEAFF. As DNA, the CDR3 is TGTGCCAGCGATTGGGCAGGGCTGTCAACTGAAGCTTTCTTT.

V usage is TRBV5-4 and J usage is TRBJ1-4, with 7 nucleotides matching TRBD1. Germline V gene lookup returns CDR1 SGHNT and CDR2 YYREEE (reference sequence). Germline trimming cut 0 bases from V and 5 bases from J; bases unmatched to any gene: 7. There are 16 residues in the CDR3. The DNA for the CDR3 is TGTGCCAGCAGCTTGGGGTCGGGACAGTCAAATGAAAAACTGTTTTTT. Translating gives CASSLGSGQSNEKLFF.

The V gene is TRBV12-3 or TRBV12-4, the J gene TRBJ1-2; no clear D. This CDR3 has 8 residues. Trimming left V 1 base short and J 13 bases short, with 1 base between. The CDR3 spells CASSLGTF. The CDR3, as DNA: TGTGCCAGCAGTTTAGGCACCTTC.

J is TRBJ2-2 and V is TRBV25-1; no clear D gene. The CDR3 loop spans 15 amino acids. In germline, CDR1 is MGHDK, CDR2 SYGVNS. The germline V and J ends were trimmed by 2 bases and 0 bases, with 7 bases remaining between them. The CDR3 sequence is CASSETVANTGELFF. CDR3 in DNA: TGTGCCAGCAGTGAAACTGTGGCGAACACCGGGGAGCTGTTTTTT.

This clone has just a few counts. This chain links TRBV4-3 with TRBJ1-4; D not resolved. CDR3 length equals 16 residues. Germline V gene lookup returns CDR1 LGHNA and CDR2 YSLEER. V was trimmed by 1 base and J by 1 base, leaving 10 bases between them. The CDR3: CASSQGVGETNEKLFF. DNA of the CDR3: TGCGCCAGCAGCCAAGGGGTCGGTGAAACTAATGAAAAACTGTTTTTT.

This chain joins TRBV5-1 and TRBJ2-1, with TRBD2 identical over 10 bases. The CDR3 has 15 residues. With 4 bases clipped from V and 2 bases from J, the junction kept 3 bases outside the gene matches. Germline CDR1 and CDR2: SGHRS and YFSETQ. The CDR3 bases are TGCGCCAGCAGCAAACTAGCGGGGCCCTACAATGAGCAGTTCTTC. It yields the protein CASSKLAGPYNEQFF. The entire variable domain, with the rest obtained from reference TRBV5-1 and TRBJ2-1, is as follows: KAGVTQTPRYLIKTRGQQVTLSCSPISGHRSVSWYQQTPGQGLQFLFEYFSETQRNKGNFPGRFSGRQFSNSRSEMNVSTLELGDSALYLCASSKLAGPYNEQFFGPGTRLTVL.

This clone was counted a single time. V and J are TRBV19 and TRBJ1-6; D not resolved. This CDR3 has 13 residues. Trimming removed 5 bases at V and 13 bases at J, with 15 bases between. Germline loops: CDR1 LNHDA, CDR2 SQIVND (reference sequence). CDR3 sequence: CASSWRAAEPLHF. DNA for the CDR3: TGTGCCAGTAGTTGGCGGGCGGCGGAGCCCCTCCACTTT.

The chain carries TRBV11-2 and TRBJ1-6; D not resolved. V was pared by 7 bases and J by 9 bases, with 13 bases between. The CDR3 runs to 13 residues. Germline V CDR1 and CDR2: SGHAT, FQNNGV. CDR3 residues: CASTTMGGSPLHF. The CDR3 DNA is TGTGCCAGCACCACGATGGGAGGTTCACCCCTCCACTTT.

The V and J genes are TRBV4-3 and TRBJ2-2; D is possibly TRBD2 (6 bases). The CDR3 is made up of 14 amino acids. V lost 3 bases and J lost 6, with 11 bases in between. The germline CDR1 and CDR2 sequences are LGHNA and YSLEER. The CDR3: CASSQGGMAGELFF. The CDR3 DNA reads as TGCGCCAGCAGCCAGGGGGGAATGGCCGGGGAGCTGTTTTTT.